One and the same sample provided the 11 T cell receptor beta chains below, sequenced in a study of blood T cell repertoires in COVID-19. Clones were sequenced by immunoSEQ multiplex PCR, and TCRdb holds only the in-frame ones, with some missing. Of approximately 150,000 clones detected, over 80% appear once; the ten largest clones hold 10% to 15%. Sequencing input: peripheral blood. Receptors originate from a man aged 65 to 85 who had recovered from COVID-19.

The chain joins TRBV4-2 to TRBJ2-1; 9 positions agree with TRBD2. This CDR3 region has 15 residues. In germline, CDR1 is LGHNA, CDR2 YNFKEQ. V was pared by 0 bases and J by 6 bases, with 3 bases of the junction left unmatched. CDR3 residues: CASSQDTSGFNEQFF. In DNA, the CDR3 is TGTGCCAGCAGCCAAGATACTAGCGGGTTCAATGAGCAGTTCTTC.

V and J are TRBV3-1 (or the pseudogene TRBV3-2) and TRBJ1-4, with D unresolved. The CDR3 totals 13 residues. CDR1 and CDR2 from the germline V gene are LGHDT and YNNKEL (reference sequence). Trimming shortened V by 0 bases and J by 14 bases, and 13 bases separated the two germline ends. CDR3 sequence (DNA): TGTGCCAGCAGCCAAGACCGCTACGGGAACCTGTTTTTT. Translating gives CASSQDRYGNLFF.

The V gene is TRBV11-3, the J gene TRBJ2-1, with D maybe TRBD1 (7 bases). V lost 5 bases to trimming and J lost 0 bases, with 11 bases between them. Per the germline V gene, CDR1 is SGHNT and CDR2 is YENEEA. The CDR3 runs to 15 residues. The CDR3 coding sequence is TGTGCCAGCAGCCAGGGGGGAAGCTCCTACAATGAGCAGTTCTTC. Protein sequence: CASSQGGSSYNEQFF.

V usage is TRBV5-1 and J usage is TRBJ2-2; TRBD2 matches 10 bases. Germline values: CDR1 SGHRS, CDR2 YFSETQ. J was trimmed by 3 bases and V by 4 bases; bases with no gene match: 3. CDR3 length: 15 residues. The CDR3, as DNA: TGCGCCAGCAGCATCGGGACTAGCGACACCGGGGAGCTGTTTTTT. This sequence encodes CASSIGTSDTGELFF.

This rearrangement joins TRBV2 to TRBJ1-3, with D unclear. V was trimmed by 7 bases and J by 4 bases, leaving 17 bases between them. The CDR3 loop spans 15 amino acids. Germline-derived CDR1 and CDR2 are SNHLY and FYNNEI. The CDR3 spells CASIERDSAGNTIYF. The CDR3 DNA is TGTGCCAGCATCGAGAGGGATAGTGCAGGAAACACCATATATTTT.

This rearrangement joins TRBV11-2 to TRBJ1-4, with 9 bases aligning to TRBD1. The V segment lost 5 bases and the J segment 8 bases; nucleotides outside the gene matches: 9. Germline V gives CDR1 SGHAT, CDR2 FQNNGV. The CDR3 spans 15 residues. CDR3 DNA sequence: TGTGCCAGCAGCAATCCGGGACAGGGTAACGAAAAACTGTTTTTT. Its protein is CASSNPGQGNEKLFF.

This clone is medium-sized. The chain has TRBV15 and TRBJ2-2; 11 nucleotides match TRBD2. Per germline, CDR1 LNHNV and CDR2 YYDKDF (reference sequence). Trimming removed 1 base from V and 4 bases from J; junction bases left unmatched: 5. The CDR3 spans 17 residues. Here the CDR3 DNA reads TGTGCCACCAGCAGAGCCAGAGGGACTAGCGGCACCGGGGAGCTGTTTTTT. Translation: CATSRARGTSGTGELFF.

CDR3 in DNA: TGTGCCAGCAGCTTCGGCCCGGGAGCTAACTACGAGCAGTACTTC. Amino acids: CASSFGPGANYEQYF. The V gene is TRBV7-2, the J gene TRBJ2-7; D perhaps matches TRBD2 (6 bases). V lost 3 bases, J lost 3 bases, and 15 bases lay in between. Per germline, CDR1 SGHTA and CDR2 FQGNSA. The CDR3 is 15 residues long.

This clone was found a few times. The chain links TRBV7-9 to TRBJ1-5; tentatively, D is TRBD1 (6 bases). CDR1 is SEHNR and CDR2 is FQNEAQ in the germline V gene (reference sequence). The CDR3 runs 13 residues. The V and J ends lost 6 bases and 5 bases respectively, with 11 bases between them. CDR3 nucleotides: TGTGCCAGCAGTCCTACAGGGTATCAGCCCCAGCATTTT. This gives the protein CASSPTGYQPQHF. The complete variable domain, with remaining parts taken from reference TRBV7-9 and TRBJ1-5, reads DTGVSQNPRHKITKRGQNVTFRCDPISEHNRLYWYRQTLGQGPEFLTYFQNEAQLEKSRLLSDRFSAERPKGSFSTLEIQRTEQGDSAMYLCASSPTGYQPQHFGDGTRLSIL.

The genes are TRBV6-5 and TRBJ2-1, with unresolved D. V shed 8 bases and J shed 10 bases, with 15 bases lying between them. CDR1 MNHEY and CDR2 SVGAGI come from the germline V gene. The CDR3 consists of 12 residues. The CDR3 loop is CASLNPLEEQFF. In DNA, the CDR3 is TGTGCCAGCTTGAACCCCTTAGAGGAGCAGTTCTTC.

This rearrangement joins TRBV5-4 to TRBJ2-2; 12 nucleotides align to TRBD2. The CDR3 is made up of 17 amino acids. CDR1 and CDR2 (germline): SGHNT, YYREEE (reference sequence). The trim removed 5 bases at V and 3 bases at J, leaving 8 bases unmatched. For the CDR3, the DNA is TGTGCCAGCAGGGCGACTAGCGGGAGTGGGGACACCGGGGAGCTGTTTTTT. This codes for CASRATSGSGDTGELFF. Full variable domain (rest looked up from reference TRBV5-4 and TRBJ2-2): ETGVTQSPTHLIKTRGQQVTLRCSSQSGHNTVSWYQQALGQGPQFIFQYYREEENGRGNFPPRFSGLQFPNYSSELNVNALELDDSALYLCASRATSGSGDTGELFFGEGSRLTVL.